One sample yielded the 21 T cell receptor beta chains listed below, sequenced in a study of Graves' ophthalmopathy and Graves' hyperthyroidism. Amplifying from RNA transcripts, the study obtained TCR beta CDR3 regions. First-round RT-PCR used HTBI primers; second-round multiplex PCR followed. Each CDR3 protein is one row after TCRdb ran MiXCR on the multiplex PCR reads. This sample carries some 750,000 distinct CDR3 sequences, around 40% of them seen once, and the ten largest clones take about 40%. Material for sequencing was peripheral blood. The receptors come from an adult man with Graves' ophthalmopathy.

The V and J genes are TRBV12-3 or TRBV12-4 and TRBJ1-4, with a possible D match to TRBD1 (5 bases). Trimming shortened V by 6 bases and J by 4 bases, and 15 bases separated the two germline ends. This CDR3 contains 15 residues. The CDR3 reads CASRPRDPLNEKLFF. CDR3 DNA: TGTGCCAGCAGGCCCCGGGACCCTCTTAATGAAAAACTGTTTTTT.

The V and J genes are TRBV20-1 and TRBJ1-5, with D perhaps TRBD1 (5 bases). Germline V gene sequence: CDR1 DFQATT, CDR2 SNEGSKA (reference sequence). This CDR3 is built from 13 residues. Trimming left V 0 bases short and J 5 bases short, with 8 bases between. The CDR3 loop is CSARDLGDQPQHF. The CDR3 nucleotides are TGCAGTGCTAGAGATCTGGGGGATCAGCCCCAGCATTTT.

The CDR3 is CASSMDVTNYGYTF. The DNA for the CDR3 is TGCGCCAGCAGCATGGACGTTACTAACTATGGCTACACCTTC. The chain has TRBV5-1 and TRBJ1-2; D gene unclear. The CDR3 is 14 amino acids. Germline CDR1 SGHRS, CDR2 YFSETQ. The V gene lost 4 bases and the J gene lost 0 bases, with 10 bases spanning the gap.

A single count supports this clonotype. The rearrangement joins TRBV2 to TRBJ1-5; D uncertain. CDR1 and CDR2 (germline): SNHLY, FYNNEI. The CDR3 covers 12 residues. The CDR3 DNA reads TGTGCTAGACGCGGGGGCAATCAGCCCCAGCATTTT. It specifies CARRGGNQPQHF.

The rearrangement uses TRBV7-6 and TRBJ1-2; 7 bases map to TRBD1. After removal of 5 bases from V and 8 bases from J, the junction contained 8 bases not matched to a gene. The CDR3 is made up of 13 amino acids. Germline loops: CDR1 SGHVS, CDR2 FNYEAQ. As DNA, the CDR3 is TGTGCCAGCAGCCAGTACAGGGGAGACGGCTACACCTTC. Residues: CASSQYRGDGYTF.

V is TRBV20-1 and J is TRBJ2-7; TRBD1 matches at 9 bases. Germline trimming cut 0 bases from V and 4 bases from J; bases unmatched to any gene: 7. Germline V CDR1 and CDR2: DFQATT, SNEGSKA (reference sequence). The CDR3 is made up of 15 amino acids. DNA of the CDR3: TGCAGTGCTAGAGATTACGCGACAGGGGGGTACGAGCAGTACTTC. Translated, it gives CSARDYATGGYEQYF.

Only a few counts were recorded for this clonotype. The chain carries TRBV7-6 and TRBJ2-7; D uncertain. Germline V gene sequence: CDR1 SGHVS, CDR2 FNYEAQ. V was cut by 3 bases and J by 0 bases, with 12 bases left in between. This CDR3 spans 15 amino acids. The CDR3 protein is CASSFTRPSSYEQYF. The CDR3, as DNA: TGTGCCAGCAGCTTTACCAGGCCCAGCTCCTACGAGCAGTACTTC.

The V and J genes are TRBV7-2 and TRBJ2-7; 9 positions agree with TRBD2. Trimming at V came to 4 bases and at J to 5 bases, leaving 15 bases not matched to a gene. Germline values: CDR1 SGHTA, CDR2 FQGNSA. CDR3 length equals 17 residues. Here the CDR3 DNA reads TGTGCCAGCAGCTCCAGATTAACTAGCGGGTCTAGAAACGAGCAGTACTTC. Amino acids: CASSSRLTSGSRNEQYF.

This clonotype was observed many times. This sequence joins TRBV9 and TRBJ1-5; possibly TRBD1 for D (5 bases). Germline V CDR1 and CDR2: SGDLS, YYNGEE. The V and J ends lost 3 bases and 9 bases respectively, with 16 bases between them. The CDR3 is made up of 14 amino acids. The CDR3 sequence is CASSGDGRIGPQHF. CDR3 DNA: TGTGCCAGCAGCGGGGACGGTCGAATTGGGCCCCAGCATTTT.

A remark on this clonotype: Being one base from a much bigger clone, this may be a read error. The chain links TRBV25-1 to TRBJ2-7; no reliable D call. Germline CDR1 reads MGHDK; CDR2 reads SYGVNS. The CDR3 length is 13 residues. Trimming pared 6 bases from V and 9 bases from J, leaving 18 bases between. DNA of the CDR3: TGTGCCAGCAGCGACGTTGGCCTCGCAGGGCAGTACTTC. Translating gives CASSDVGLAGQYF.

The rearrangement uses TRBV24-1 and TRBJ1-2, with D perhaps TRBD1 (5 bases). The germline V and J ends were trimmed by 6 bases and 7 bases, with 11 bases remaining between them. Germline V gene data show CDR1 as KGHDR and CDR2 as SFDVKD. The CDR3 runs to 12 residues. The CDR3 reads CATSSGAGGYTF. The DNA of the CDR3 is TGTGCCACCAGTTCCGGGGCGGGTGGCTACACCTTC.

This clonotype was seen many times. The V and J genes are TRBV6-6 and TRBJ2-5; 7 nucleotides match TRBD1. From germline, CDR1 is MNHNY and CDR2 SVGAGI (reference sequence). The CDR3 consists of 14 residues. The ends lost 2 bases at V and 5 bases at J; junction bases unmatched: 5. The CDR3 loop reads CASSYPGQTETQYF. The CDR3 coding sequence is TGTGCCAGCAGTTACCCGGGACAGACGGAGACCCAGTACTTC.

This clonotype showed up many times. The chain joins TRBV7-9 to TRBJ1-4, with D perhaps TRBD1 (5 bases). Trimming removed 5 bases from V and 8 bases from J, with 15 bases in between. Per germline, CDR1 SEHNR and CDR2 FQNEAQ (reference sequence). The CDR3 is made up of 14 amino acids. CDR3 sequence reads: CASSRLADTEKLFF. As DNA, the CDR3 is TGTGCCAGCAGCAGGCTTGCGGACACCGAAAAACTGTTTTTT. Complete variable domain (other parts from reference TRBV7-9 and TRBJ1-4): DTGVSQNPRHKITKRGQNVTFRCDPISEHNRLYWYRQTLGQGPEFLTYFQNEAQLEKSRLLSDRFSAERPKGSFSTLEIQRTEQGDSAMYLCASSRLADTEKLFFGSGTQLSVL.

This clonotype was detected a few times. The chain employs TRBV12-3 or TRBV12-4 and TRBJ2-2; 7 bases align to TRBD2. V lost 7 bases to trimming and J lost 4 bases; unmatched junction nucleotides: 9. CDR3 length: 15 amino acids. The CDR3 spells CASTWGGYGTGELFF. CDR3 coding DNA: TGTGCCAGCACCTGGGGAGGGTACGGCACCGGGGAGCTGTTTTTT.

At least ten counts were recorded for this clonotype. V and J are TRBV2 and TRBJ1-3, with D unresolved. V lost 6 bases and J 1 base, leaving 4 bases between the germline ends. Germline loops: CDR1 SNHLY, CDR2 FYNNEI. This CDR3 has 12 amino acids. CDR3 protein: CASRPSGNTIYF. The CDR3 nucleotides read TGTGCCAGCAGACCATCTGGAAACACCATATATTTT.

This clonotype showed up many times. This chain uses TRBV29-1 with TRBJ1-2, with D perhaps matching TRBD1 (6 bases). There are 13 residues in the CDR3. Germline V gene sequence: CDR1 SQVTM, CDR2 ANQGSEA. V was clipped by 6 bases and J by 6 bases, with 17 bases between them. The CDR3 sequence: CSVENRDIHGYTF. The CDR3 bases are TGCAGCGTCGAAAACCGGGACATCCATGGCTACACCTTC.

This chain connects TRBV7-2 to TRBJ2-7; 7 bases are a match to TRBD2. Germline V gives CDR1 SGHTA, CDR2 FQGNSA. The CDR3 covers 15 residues. J lost 0 bases, V lost 6 bases, and 8 bases had no gene match. The CDR3 spells CASSPGGQSSYEQYF. DNA for the CDR3: TGTGCCAGCAGTCCGGGGGGTCAGAGCTCCTACGAGCAGTACTTC.

The count of this clonotype is one. The rearrangement joins TRBV10-3 to TRBJ2-7, with 10 nucleotides matching TRBD2. The CDR3 is 15 residues long. The J segment lost 8 bases and the V segment lost 10 bases, leaving 17 bases of the junction unmatched. The germline gives CDR1 ENHRY, CDR2 SYGVKD. The CDR3 DNA is TGTGCCACCGAGCACACCGGGACTAGCGCTTTCAAGCAGTACTTC. This sequence encodes CATEHTGTSAFKQYF.

V gene TRBV6-1 combines with J gene TRBJ1-5, with TRBD1 identical over 7 bases. The ends lost 6 bases at V and 1 base at J; junction bases unmatched: 12. From germline, CDR1 is MNHNS and CDR2 SASEGT. The CDR3 contains 17 residues. This CDR3 is CASRTTGTAVSNQPQHF. For the CDR3, the DNA is TGTGCCAGCAGGACTACCGGGACAGCTGTAAGCAATCAGCCCCAGCATTTT.

V and J are TRBV10-1 and TRBJ2-7, with 8 bases that match TRBD1. CDR1 WNHNN and CDR2 SYGVQD come from the germline V gene (reference sequence). The CDR3 spans 15 residues. The J segment lost 4 bases and the V segment lost 3 bases, leaving 8 bases of the junction unmatched. CDR3 amino acids: CASSDPGTGQYEQYF. For the CDR3, the DNA is TGCGCCAGCAGTGATCCCGGGACAGGACAATACGAGCAGTACTTC.

This chain links TRBV15 with TRBJ1-2; tentatively, D is TRBD1 (6 bases). V lost 5 bases and J lost 12, with 22 bases in between. The CDR3 consists of 14 residues. Germline V CDR1 and CDR2: LNHNV, YYDKDF (reference sequence). CDR3 DNA: TGTGCCACCAGCGGTTCGACACAGGGATCTGGAAACACCTTC. This encodes CATSGSTQGSGNTF.